This entry lists 25 T cell receptor beta chains sequenced from one sample in a study of T-cell reconstitution after alpha-beta-depleted transplantation in children. Unique molecular identifiers were built into the TCRbeta library. MiXCR was run by TCRdb on the PCR reads, yielding one entry per CDR3 protein. The sample holds about 240,000 distinct CDR3 sequences; around 25% are singletons and the top ten take less than 3.5%. Sample: PBMCs, taken before TCRalphabeta/CD19-depleted stem cell transplant. Every receptor here comes from a girl aged 2-10 years with Fanconi anemia, due to receive a stem cell transplant.

This clonotype was seen at least ten times. V gene TRBV29-1 combines with J gene TRBJ2-7, with D tentatively TRBD1 (5 bases). The CDR3 runs 12 residues. Germline values: CDR1 SQVTM, CDR2 ANQGSEA. The ends were cut back, 4 bases at V and 3 bases at J, with 10 bases in the middle. Here the CDR3 reads CSVVGPFYEQYF. The CDR3 DNA reads as TGCAGCGTTGTGGGGCCATTCTACGAGCAGTACTTC.

The chain employs TRBV29-1 and TRBJ2-7, with TRBD1 as a possible D gene (6 bases). CDR1 is SQVTM, CDR2 ANQGSEA, per germline. The CDR3 spans 12 residues. V lost 7 bases and J lost 2, with 12 bases in between. CDR3 sequence (DNA): TGCAGCGCTGGACAGTTTCCCTACGAGCAGTACTTC. Translated, it gives CSAGQFPYEQYF.

The J gene is TRBJ2-7, the V gene TRBV10-3, with D perhaps matching TRBD1 (6 bases). Trimming cost V 6 bases and J 0 bases, with 15 bases left between them. Germline CDR1 and CDR2: ENHRY and SYGVKD. This CDR3 is 15 amino acids long. The CDR3 protein is CAISKQGSFSYEQYF. The CDR3, as DNA: TGTGCCATCAGCAAACAGGGATCCTTCTCCTACGAGCAGTACTTC.

V is TRBV20-1 and J is TRBJ2-1; D gene uncertain. CDR1 and CDR2 from the germline V gene are DFQATT and SNEGSKA (reference sequence). V lost 4 bases and J 7 bases, leaving 11 bases between the germline ends. There are 12 residues in the CDR3. For the CDR3, the DNA is TGCAGTGCTATCCGGACCACTAATGAGCAGTTCTTC. As protein: CSAIRTTNEQFF.

This clonotype was observed many times. The J gene is TRBJ2-7, the V gene TRBV4-2; 11 bases match TRBD2. Looked up from germline, CDR1 is LGHNA and CDR2 is YNFKEQ. This CDR3 is built from 15 residues. The V and J ends lost 2 bases and 3 bases, in that order; junction bases with no gene match: 3. The CDR3 DNA reads as TGTGCCAGCAGCCAAATAGCGGGAGGGTTCTACGAGCAGTACTTC. Its protein product is CASSQIAGGFYEQYF.

In this sample, this clonotype turned up a few times. This chain uses TRBV20-1 with TRBJ1-2, with 7 nucleotides matching TRBD1. The CDR3 has 15 residues. Germline V gene sequence: CDR1 DFQATT, CDR2 SNEGSKA (reference sequence). With 0 bases clipped from V and 2 bases from J, the junction kept 6 bases outside the gene matches. CDR3 sequence: CSARDQQGVNYGYTF. The CDR3 coding sequence is TGCAGTGCTAGAGATCAGCAGGGGGTGAACTATGGCTACACCTTC.

This clonotype has a handful of counts. The chain links TRBV2 to TRBJ1-5; TRBD1 is a possible D gene (5 bases). Trimming left V 4 bases short and J 5 bases short, with 15 bases between. Per germline, CDR1 SNHLY and CDR2 FYNNEI. This CDR3 is 15 amino acids long. DNA for the CDR3: TGTGCCAGCAGTGCAGTTGGCAGGGTGGATCAGCCCCAGCATTTT. Amino acid sequence: CASSAVGRVDQPQHF.

The table lists this clonotype with a few counts. The J gene is TRBJ2-1, the V gene TRBV5-1; D unclear. Trimming took off 5 bases at V and 7 bases at J, with 7 bases between the two ends. This CDR3 comprises 11 residues. Germline V gene data show CDR1 as SGHRS and CDR2 as YFSETQ. The CDR3 DNA follows: TGCGCCAGCAGTCGCCAGAATGAGCAGTTCTTC. Its translation: CASSRQNEQFF.

This clonotype was found a few times. V and J are TRBV5-1 and TRBJ2-7; 7 nucleotides match TRBD2. CDR1 and CDR2 (germline): SGHRS, YFSETQ. The CDR3 has 14 amino acids. The J segment lost 3 bases and the V segment lost 1 base, leaving 4 bases of the junction unmatched. DNA of the CDR3: TGCGCCAGCAGCTTGAGCCTAGCGGTCTACGAGCAGTACTTC. It translates to CASSLSLAVYEQYF.

The rearrangement links TRBV20-1 to TRBJ2-7, with D perhaps assigned TRBD1 or TRBD2 (7 bases each). Germline assignment: CDR1 DFQATT and CDR2 SNEGSKA (reference sequence). With 5 bases removed from V and 3 bases from J, the gap between germline ends came to 14 bases. This CDR3 region has 13 residues. CDR3 residues: CSALTGEGYEQYF. CDR3 DNA: TGCAGTGCTTTAACAGGGGAGGGCTACGAGCAGTACTTC.

This clonotype was counted many times. The chain joins TRBV21-1 to TRBJ2-1; TRBD2 reflects the table's D call only, with no check against the DNA. TRBV21-1 is a listed pseudogene. There are 15 residues in the CDR3. The CDR3 here is CASTQRRVSYNEQFF. CDR3 in DNA: TGTGCCAGCACCCAGAGGAGGGTCTCCTACAATGAGCAGTTCTTC.

At least ten counts were recorded for this clonotype. V is TRBV20-1 and J is TRBJ2-5; D possibly matches TRBD1 or TRBD2 (6 bases each). Per germline, CDR1 DFQATT and CDR2 SNEGSKA (reference sequence). V dropped 2 bases and J dropped 1 base, with 23 bases sitting between them. The CDR3 sequence is 18 residues long. The CDR3 region is CSARSLIKGGGPQETQYF. CDR3 coding DNA: TGCAGTGCTAGATCCTTAATAAAAGGGGGAGGACCCCAAGAGACCCAGTACTTC.

This clonotype was recorded many times. The chain employs TRBV12-3 or TRBV12-4 and TRBJ2-3; the match to TRBD1 covers 9 bases. Trimming removed 5 bases from V and 3 bases from J; junction bases left unmatched: 12. CDR3 length: 17 amino acids. DNA of the CDR3: TGTGCCAGCAGTCTCCGGACAGGGGAGTTTGGGACAGATACGCAGTATTTT. As protein: CASSLRTGEFGTDTQYF.

J is TRBJ1-1 and V is TRBV6-5; possibly TRBD1 for D (5 bases). Germline CDR1 and CDR2: MNHEY and SVGAGI. The CDR3 runs to 15 residues. V was cut by 0 bases and J by 5 bases, with 13 bases left in between. CDR3 nucleotides: TGTGCCAGCAGTTACTCGAACCAGGGTGGAACTGAAGCTTTCTTT. This encodes CASSYSNQGGTEAFF.

This clonotype was counted a few times. This chain uses TRBV28 with TRBJ2-7; 12 bases line up with TRBD2. Germline V lookup: CDR1 MDHEN, CDR2 SYDVKM. This CDR3 spans 20 amino acids. V was pared by 3 bases and J by 0 bases, with 15 bases of the junction left unmatched. The CDR3 DNA is TGTGCCAGCAGTTTCCCCTTTGGGCTAGCGGGAGGGACCCGCTCCTACGAGCAGTACTTC. Its protein product is CASSFPFGLAGGTRSYEQYF.

This clonotype occurred a few times. V is TRBV20-1 and J is TRBJ1-2; no reliable D call. V lost 5 bases and J 5 bases, leaving 0 bases between the germline ends. The CDR3 loop spans 8 amino acids. Germline V gene sequence: CDR1 DFQATT, CDR2 SNEGSKA (reference sequence). The CDR3 coding sequence is TGCAGTGCTTATGGCTACACCTTC. It specifies CSAYGYTF.

Many counts were recorded for this clonotype. This sequence joins TRBV20-1 and TRBJ2-5; TRBD2 aligns across 8 bases. This CDR3 spans 14 amino acids. Unmatched junction bases numbered 8, after V lost 1 base and J lost 7 bases. Germline V gene lookup returns CDR1 DFQATT and CDR2 SNEGSKA (reference sequence). The CDR3 DNA follows: TGCAGTGCTAGAGTTCCGGGACTAGAAGTGACCCAGTACTTC. Amino acids: CSARVPGLEVTQYF.

Within the sample, this clonotype is medium-sized. V and J are TRBV20-1 and TRBJ2-1; 13 bases fit TRBD2. V gave up 1 base and J gave up 0 bases; unmatched junction bases: 9. Germline-derived CDR1 and CDR2 are DFQATT and SNEGSKA (reference sequence). The CDR3 runs 19 residues. The CDR3 reads CSARGRLAGGIPSYNEQFF. The DNA of the CDR3 is TGCAGTGCTAGAGGTCGACTAGCGGGAGGCATTCCCTCCTACAATGAGCAGTTCTTC.

The CDR3: CASSPRPSGTKNIQYF. In nucleotides, the CDR3 is TGTGCCAGCAGCCCCCGCCCTAGCGGGACAAAAAACATTCAGTACTTC. The chain employs TRBV7-2 and TRBJ2-4; 9 nucleotides align to TRBD2. This CDR3 is built from 16 residues. The ends lost 5 bases at V and 4 bases at J; junction bases unmatched: 9. Germline V gene lookup returns CDR1 SGHTA and CDR2 FQGNSA. The entire variable domain, with the rest obtained from reference TRBV7-2 and TRBJ2-4, is as follows: GAGVSQSPSNKVTEKGKDVELRCDPISGHTALYWYRQSLGQGLEFLIYFQGNSAPDKSGLPSDRFSAERTGGSVSTLTIQRTQQEDSAVYLCASSPRPSGTKNIQYFGAGTRLSVL.

Ten or more counts support this clonotype. V and J are TRBV12-3 or TRBV12-4 and TRBJ1-1; 7 bases line up with TRBD1. The CDR3 runs to 15 residues. Unmatched junction bases numbered 4, after V lost 3 bases and J lost 0 bases. The CDR3 DNA follows: TGTGCCAGCAGTTTTCCTCAGGGGGTGAACACTGAAGCTTTCTTT. Its protein product is CASSFPQGVNTEAFF.

The chain links TRBV6-5 to TRBJ2-7, with 10 bases aligning to TRBD1. V lost 1 base, J lost 6 bases, and 6 bases stayed unmatched. This CDR3 has 15 residues. Germline lookup yields CDR1 MNHEY and CDR2 SVGAGI. CDR3 in DNA: TGTGCCAGCAGTTACTTCGGGACAGGGGAGGGCGAGCAGTACTTC. Translation: CASSYFGTGEGEQYF.

This clonotype was seen a single time. The CDR3: CSVFGQAKYKNIQYF. The CDR3 DNA is TGCAGCGTTTTTGGGCAGGCAAAGTACAAAAACATTCAGTACTTC. The rearrangement joins TRBV29-1 to TRBJ2-4; the D is unclear. The CDR3 loop spans 15 amino acids. The germline V gene encodes CDR1 SQVTM and CDR2 ANQGSEA. The V gene lost 5 bases and the J gene lost 3 bases, with 17 bases spanning the gap.

The genes are TRBV20-1 and TRBJ2-7; D is perhaps TRBD2 (7 bases). The germline V gene encodes CDR1 DFQATT and CDR2 SNEGSKA (reference sequence). The CDR3 has 13 residues. CDR3 loop: CTVDRGAEYEQYF. The CDR3 DNA is TGCACCGTTGATCGGGGGGCCGAATACGAGCAGTACTTC.

The V and J genes are TRBV5-6 and TRBJ2-2; 8 bases line up with TRBD1. This CDR3 has 15 residues. Germline V gene lookup returns CDR1 SGHDT and CDR2 YYEEEE. V gave up 4 bases and J gave up 3 bases; unmatched junction bases: 5. The CDR3 is CASSTDRGYTGELFF. The CDR3 DNA sequence: TGTGCCAGCAGCACTGACAGGGGCTACACCGGGGAGCTGTTTTTT.

The rearrangement joins TRBV7-9 to TRBJ2-3, with D possibly TRBD2 on 6 matching bases. V lost 7 bases and J lost 7, with 21 bases in between. CDR1 and CDR2 from the germline V gene are SEHNR and FQNEAQ (reference sequence). The CDR3 runs 15 residues. CDR3 loop: CASTASGGARNTQYF. CDR3 in DNA: TGTGCCAGCACAGCGAGCGGCGGGGCCAGAAATACGCAGTATTTT.